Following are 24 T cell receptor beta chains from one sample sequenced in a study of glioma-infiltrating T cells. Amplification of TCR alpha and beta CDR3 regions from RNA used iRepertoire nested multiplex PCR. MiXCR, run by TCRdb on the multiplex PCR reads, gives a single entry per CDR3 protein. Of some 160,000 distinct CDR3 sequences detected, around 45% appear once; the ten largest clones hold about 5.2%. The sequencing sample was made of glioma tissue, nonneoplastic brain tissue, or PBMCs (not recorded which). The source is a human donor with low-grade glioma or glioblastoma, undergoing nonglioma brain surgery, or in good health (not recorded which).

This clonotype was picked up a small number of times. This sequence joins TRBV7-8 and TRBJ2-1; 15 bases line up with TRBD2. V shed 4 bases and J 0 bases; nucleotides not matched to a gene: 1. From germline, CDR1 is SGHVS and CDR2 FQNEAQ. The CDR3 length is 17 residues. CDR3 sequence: CASSSGLAGGSYNEQFF. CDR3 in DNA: TGTGCCAGCAGCTCGGGACTAGCGGGAGGCTCCTACAATGAGCAGTTCTTC.

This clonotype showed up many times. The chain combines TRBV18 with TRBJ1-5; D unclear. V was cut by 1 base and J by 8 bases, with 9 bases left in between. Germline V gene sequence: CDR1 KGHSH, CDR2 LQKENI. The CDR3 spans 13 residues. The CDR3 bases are TGTGCCAGCTCACCACTGCCGGGTAAGCCCCAGCATTTT. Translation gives CASSPLPGKPQHF.

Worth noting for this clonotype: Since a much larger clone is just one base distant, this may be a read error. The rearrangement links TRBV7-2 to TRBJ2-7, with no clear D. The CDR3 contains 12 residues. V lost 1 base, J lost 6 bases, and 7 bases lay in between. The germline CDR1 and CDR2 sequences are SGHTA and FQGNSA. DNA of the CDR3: TGTGCCAGCAGCTTAGGGTGGGCCGAGCAGTACTTC. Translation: CASSLGWAEQYF.

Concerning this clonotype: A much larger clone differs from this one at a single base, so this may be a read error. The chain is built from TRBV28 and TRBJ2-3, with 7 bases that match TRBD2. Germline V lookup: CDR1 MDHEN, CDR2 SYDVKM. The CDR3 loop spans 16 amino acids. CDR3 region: CASSLWGGASTGTQYF. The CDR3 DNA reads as TGTGCCAGCAGTTTATGGGGAGGGGCTAGCACAGGTACGCAGTATTTT.

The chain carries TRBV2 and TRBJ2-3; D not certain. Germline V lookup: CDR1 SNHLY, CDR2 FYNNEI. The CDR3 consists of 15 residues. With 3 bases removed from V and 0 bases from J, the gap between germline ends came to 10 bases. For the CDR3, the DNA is TGTGCCAGCAGTGATTTGATAGGGAGCACAGATACGCAGTATTTT. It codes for CASSDLIGSTDTQYF.

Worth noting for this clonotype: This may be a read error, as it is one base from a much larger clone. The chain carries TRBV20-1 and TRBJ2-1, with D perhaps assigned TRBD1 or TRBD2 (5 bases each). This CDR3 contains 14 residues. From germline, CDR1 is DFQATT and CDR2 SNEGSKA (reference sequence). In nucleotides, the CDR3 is TGCAGTGCTAGAACCGGGGCGCTCTACAATGAGCATTTCTTC. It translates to CSARTGALYNEHFF.

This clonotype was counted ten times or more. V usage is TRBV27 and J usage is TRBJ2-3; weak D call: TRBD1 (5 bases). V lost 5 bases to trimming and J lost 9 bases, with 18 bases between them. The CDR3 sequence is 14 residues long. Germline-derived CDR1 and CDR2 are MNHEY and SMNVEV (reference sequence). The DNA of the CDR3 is TGTGCCAGCAGTCCCCCCGGCCAGGGAAGGACGCAGTATTTT. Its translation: CASSPPGQGRTQYF.

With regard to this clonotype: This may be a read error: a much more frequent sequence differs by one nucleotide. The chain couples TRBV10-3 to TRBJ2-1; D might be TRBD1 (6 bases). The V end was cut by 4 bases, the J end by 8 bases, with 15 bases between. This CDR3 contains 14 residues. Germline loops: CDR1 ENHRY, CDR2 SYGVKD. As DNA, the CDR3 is TGTGCCATCAGTGTATGGGACATGATGGATGAGCAGTTCTTC. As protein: CAISVWDMMDEQFF.

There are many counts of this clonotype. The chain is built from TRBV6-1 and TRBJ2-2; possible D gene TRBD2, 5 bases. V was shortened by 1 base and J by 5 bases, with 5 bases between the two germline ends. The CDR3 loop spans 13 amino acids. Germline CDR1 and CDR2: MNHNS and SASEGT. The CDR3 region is CASSEGETGELFF. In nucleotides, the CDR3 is TGTGCCAGCAGTGAAGGGGAGACCGGGGAGCTGTTTTTT.

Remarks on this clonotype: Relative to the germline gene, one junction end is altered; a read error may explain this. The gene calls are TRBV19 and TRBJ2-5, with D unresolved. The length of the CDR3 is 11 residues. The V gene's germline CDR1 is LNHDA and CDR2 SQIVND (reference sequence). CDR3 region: CASSVQENQYF. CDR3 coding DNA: TGTGCCAGTAGTGTACAAGAGAACCAGTACTTC.

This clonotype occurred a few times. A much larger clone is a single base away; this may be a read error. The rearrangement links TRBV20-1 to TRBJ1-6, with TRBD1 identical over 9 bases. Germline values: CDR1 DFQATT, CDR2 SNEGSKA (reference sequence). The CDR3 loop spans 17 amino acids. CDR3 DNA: TGCAGTGCTAGTACCCCTCTGACAGGGGGAGACAATTCACACCTCCACTTT. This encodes CSASTPLTGGDNSHLHF.

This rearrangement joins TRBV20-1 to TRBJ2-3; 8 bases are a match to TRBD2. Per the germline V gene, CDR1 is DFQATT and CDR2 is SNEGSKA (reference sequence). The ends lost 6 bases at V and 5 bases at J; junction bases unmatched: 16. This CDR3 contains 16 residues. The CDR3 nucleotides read TGCAGTGCACCCCCACGCCTAGCGGGTTGGGAAGATACGCAGTATTTT. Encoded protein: CSAPPRLAGWEDTQYF.

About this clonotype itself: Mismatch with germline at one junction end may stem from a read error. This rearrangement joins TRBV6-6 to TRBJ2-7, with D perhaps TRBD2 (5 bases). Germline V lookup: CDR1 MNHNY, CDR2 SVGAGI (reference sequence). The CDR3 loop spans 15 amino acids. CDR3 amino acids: CAIREKLEMVYDQYF. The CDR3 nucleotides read TGTGCCATCAGAGAAAAACTAGAGATGGTATACGATCAGTACTTC.

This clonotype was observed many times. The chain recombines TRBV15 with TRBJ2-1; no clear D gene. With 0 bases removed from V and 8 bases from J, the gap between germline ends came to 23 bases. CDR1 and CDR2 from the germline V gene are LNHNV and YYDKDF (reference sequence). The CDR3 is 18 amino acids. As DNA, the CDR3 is TGTGCCACCAGCAGAGATAGTGGAATAGCCAACCTGGTATATGAGCAGTTCTTC. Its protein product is CATSRDSGIANLVYEQFF.

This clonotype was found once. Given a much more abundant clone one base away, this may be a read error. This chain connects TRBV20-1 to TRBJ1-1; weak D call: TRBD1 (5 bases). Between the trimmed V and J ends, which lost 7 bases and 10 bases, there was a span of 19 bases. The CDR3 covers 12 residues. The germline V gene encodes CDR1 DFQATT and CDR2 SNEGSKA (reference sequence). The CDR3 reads CSVPGPGLGAFF. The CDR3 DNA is TGCAGTGTCCCAGGGCCGGGACTGGGAGCTTTCTTT.

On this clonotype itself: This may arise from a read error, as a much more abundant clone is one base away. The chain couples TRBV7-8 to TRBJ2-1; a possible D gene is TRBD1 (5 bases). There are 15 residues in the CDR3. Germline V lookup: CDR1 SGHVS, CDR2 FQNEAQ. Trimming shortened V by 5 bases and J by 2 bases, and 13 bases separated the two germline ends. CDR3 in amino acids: CASSAGSSPYNEQFF. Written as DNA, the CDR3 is TGTGCCAGCAGCGCAGGGTCTTCGCCCTACAATGAGCAGTTCTTC.

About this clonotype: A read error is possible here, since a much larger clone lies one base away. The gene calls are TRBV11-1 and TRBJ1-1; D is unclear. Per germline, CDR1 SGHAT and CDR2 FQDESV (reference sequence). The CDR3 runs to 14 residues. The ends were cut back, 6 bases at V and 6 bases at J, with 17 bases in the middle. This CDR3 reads CASRPDRALPEAFF. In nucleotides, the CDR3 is TGTGCCAGCAGACCAGATAGGGCTCTACCTGAAGCTTTCTTT.

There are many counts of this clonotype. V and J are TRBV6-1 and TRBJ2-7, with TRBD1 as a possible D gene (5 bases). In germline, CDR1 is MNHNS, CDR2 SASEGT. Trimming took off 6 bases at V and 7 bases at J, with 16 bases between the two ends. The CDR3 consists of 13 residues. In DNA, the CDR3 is TGTGCCAGCAGAGAATCCAGGGCAAGGGAGCAGTACTTC. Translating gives CASRESRAREQYF.

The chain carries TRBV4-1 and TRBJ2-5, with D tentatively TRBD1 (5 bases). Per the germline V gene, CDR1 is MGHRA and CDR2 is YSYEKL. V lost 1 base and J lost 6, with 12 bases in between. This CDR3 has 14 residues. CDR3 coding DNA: TGCGCCAGCAGCCAAGCCCAGGGTGGGCAGACCCAGTACTTC. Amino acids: CASSQAQGGQTQYF.

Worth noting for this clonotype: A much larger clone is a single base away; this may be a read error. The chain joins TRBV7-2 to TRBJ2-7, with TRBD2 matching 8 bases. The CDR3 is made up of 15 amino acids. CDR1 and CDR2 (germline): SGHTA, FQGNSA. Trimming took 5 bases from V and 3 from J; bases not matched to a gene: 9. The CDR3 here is CASSLRLASYYEQYF. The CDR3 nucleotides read TGTGCCAGCAGCCTTCGACTAGCGTCATACTACGAGCAGTACTTC.

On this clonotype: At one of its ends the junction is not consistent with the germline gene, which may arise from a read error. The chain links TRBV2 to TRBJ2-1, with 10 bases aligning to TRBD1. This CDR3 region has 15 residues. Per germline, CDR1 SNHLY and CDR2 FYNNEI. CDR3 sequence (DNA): TGTGCCAGCAGTGGCCGGGACAGGGGTAGCAATGAGCAGCTCTTC. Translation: CASSGRDRGSNEQLF. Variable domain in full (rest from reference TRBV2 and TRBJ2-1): EPEVTQTPSHQVTQMGQEVILRCVPISNHLYFYWYRQILGQKVEFLVSFYNNEISEKSEIFDDQFSVERPDGSNFTLKIRSTKLEDSAMYFCASSGRDRGSNEQLFGPGTRLTVL.

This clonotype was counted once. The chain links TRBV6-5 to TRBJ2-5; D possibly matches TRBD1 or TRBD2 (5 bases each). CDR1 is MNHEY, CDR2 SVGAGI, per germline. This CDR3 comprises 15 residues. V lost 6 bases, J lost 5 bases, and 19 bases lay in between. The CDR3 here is CASSTSGTDGETQYF. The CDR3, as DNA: TGTGCCAGCAGCACCTCCGGGACCGACGGGGAGACCCAGTACTTC.

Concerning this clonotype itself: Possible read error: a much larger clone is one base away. This CDR3 reads CASSSPTGILSQTQHF. CDR3 sequence (DNA): TGTGCCAGCAGTTCGCCGACAGGGATTTTATCTCAGACCCAGCATTTT. The rearrangement links TRBV28 to TRBJ1-5; 7 bases agree with TRBD1. The CDR3 runs 16 residues. The germline V gene encodes CDR1 MDHEN and CDR2 SYDVKM.

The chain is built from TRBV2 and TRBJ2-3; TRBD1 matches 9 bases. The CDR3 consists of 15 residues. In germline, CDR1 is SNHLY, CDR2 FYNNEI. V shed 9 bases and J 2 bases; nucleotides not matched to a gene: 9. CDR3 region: CARATTGGPTDTQYF. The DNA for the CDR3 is TGTGCCAGAGCGACAACAGGGGGCCCCACAGATACGCAGTATTTT.